This is a list of T cell receptor beta chains from one sample in a study of PD-1 blockade in classical Hodgkin lymphoma. Generated by immunoSEQ multiplex PCR, the TCRdb table keeps only in-frame clones and is missing some. The sample carries about 41,000 clones, approximately 67% recorded once. The sample in question was peripheral blood mononuclear cells (PBMCs), obtained before the fourth cycle of nivolumab. The source of these receptors is a human donor with classical Hodgkin lymphoma. Each CDR3 is given with its conserved first and last residue. A D gene is named only where the DNA matches it firmly. Not every row has a clone size; where given, it reads once, few, many or a size class.

clone size: -
V gene: TRBV7-6
D gene: -
J gene: TRBJ1-4
CDR3 protein: CASSSAGQLNEKLFF
CDR3 DNA: TGTGCCAGCAGCTCCGCGGGGCAGCTTAATGAAAAACTGTTTTTT

clone size: -
V gene: TRBV6-5
D gene: -
J gene: TRBJ1-1
CDR3 protein: CASSYTGVMNTEAFF
CDR3 DNA: TGTGCCAGCAGTTACACGGGGGTAATGAACACTGAAGCTTTCTTT

clone size: -
V gene: TRBV5-6
D gene: -
J gene: TRBJ2-7
CDR3 protein: CASSLASQGDFKQYF
CDR3 DNA: TGTGCCAGCAGCTTGGCTTCGCAGGGCGACTTCAAGCAGTACTTC

clone size: -
V gene: TRBV9
D gene: TRBD2
J gene: TRBJ2-5
CDR3 protein: CASSPAGDHQETQYF
CDR3 DNA: TGTGCCAGCAGCCCTGCGGGGGACCACCAAGAGACCCAGTACTTC

clone size: -
V gene: TRBV29-1
D gene: -
J gene: TRBJ2-7
CDR3 protein: CSVGDSGRGFSYEQYF
CDR3 DNA: TGCAGCGTTGGGGATTCGGGCAGGGGCTTCTCCTACGAGCAGTACTTC

clone size: -
V gene: TRBV19
D gene: TRBD2
J gene: TRBJ2-5
CDR3 protein: CASSIGPSGETQYF
CDR3 DNA: TGTGCCAGTAGTATCGGGCCTAGCGGAGAGACCCAGTACTTC

clone size: -
V gene: TRBV4-1
D gene: TRBD1
J gene: TRBJ1-2
CDR3 protein: CASSQGQGAGGYTF
CDR3 DNA: TGCGCCAGCAGCCAAGGACAGGGGGCTGGGGGCTACACCTTC

clone size: -
V gene: TRBV7-9
D gene: TRBD1
J gene: TRBJ2-1
CDR3 protein: CASISSTGTGYNEQFF
CDR3 DNA: TGTGCCAGCATCTCATCGACCGGGACAGGGTACAATGAGCAGTTCTTC

clone size: -
V gene: TRBV7-2
D gene: -
J gene: TRBJ2-7
CDR3 protein: CASSNQPGGPYEQYF
CDR3 DNA: TGTGCCAGCAGCAACCAACCAGGCGGGCCCTACGAGCAGTACTTC

clone size: -
V gene: TRBV19
D gene: -
J gene: TRBJ2-1
CDR3 protein: CASSILGHLSYNEQFF
CDR3 DNA: TGTGCCAGTAGTATATTGGGCCACCTATCATACAATGAGCAGTTCTTC

clone size: few
V gene: TRBV27
D gene: -
J gene: TRBJ2-7
CDR3 protein: CASTEVGGEYEQYF
CDR3 DNA: TGTGCCAGCACGGAGGTCGGGGGCGAGTACGAGCAGTACTTC

clone size: -
V gene: TRBV4-1
D gene: -
J gene: TRBJ1-5
CDR3 protein: CASSQVQGQPQHF
CDR3 DNA: TGCGCCAGCAGCCAAGTGCAGGGTCAGCCCCAGCATTTT

clone size: once
V gene: TRBV4-3
D gene: -
J gene: TRBJ1-5
CDR3 protein: CASSQDGHRASNQPQHF
CDR3 DNA: TGCGCCAGCAGCCAAGACGGTCACAGGGCTAGCAATCAGCCCCAGCATTTT

clone size: -
V gene: TRBV2
D gene: -
J gene: TRBJ2-7
CDR3 protein: CASRGWNYEQYF
CDR3 DNA: TGTGCCAGCAGGGGTTGGAACTACGAGCAGTACTTC

clone size: -
V gene: TRBV5-6
D gene: TRBD2
J gene: TRBJ2-2
CDR3 protein: CASSLPWLAGLTGELFF
CDR3 DNA: TGTGCCAGCAGCTTGCCATGGCTAGCGGGCCTCACCGGGGAGCTGTTTTTT

clone size: -
V gene: TRBV7-9
D gene: -
J gene: TRBJ2-2
CDR3 protein: CATGYGVSGELFF
CDR3 DNA: TGTGCCACCGGTTATGGAGTGTCCGGGGAGCTGTTTTTT

clone size: -
V gene: TRBV30
D gene: -
J gene: TRBJ2-7
CDR3 protein: CAWTGESYEQYF
CDR3 DNA: TGTGCCTGGACGGGAGAATCCTACGAGCAGTACTTC